This TCR beta chain was recorded in a study of CD8 T cells in ankylosing spondylitis. The V gene's germline CDR1 is MNHEY and CDR2 SVGEGT. V lost 7 bases to trimming and J lost 7 bases, with 17 bases between them. The length of the CDR3 is 15 residues. Study observations and caveats: A TCR beta motif made of roughly eight highly homologous variants seemed typical of ankylosing spondylitis blood. Disease-associated clones were reportedly significantly overrepresented in matched ankylosing spondylitis synovial fluid. Clones linked with disease were CD8+ and fairly uncommon in the peripheral blood.

Concerning this clonotype: Its specificity is not known.

As the method for making TCR beta libraries, quantitative 5'-RACE with molecular barcodes was used. TCRdb used MiXCR to reprocess the 5' RACE reads, holding one entry per CDR3 protein. The sample has 750,000 to 850,000 distinct CDR3 sequences, approximately 12% seen once. The chain combines TRBV6-2 or TRBV6-3 with TRBJ1-6, with D possibly matching TRBD1 (6 bases). Sequencing was done on a sample of blood, either unsorted or a sorted T cell fraction (not recorded which). This TCR derives from a male donor with ankylosing spondylitis. The CDR3 bases are TGTGCCAGCACCTACGGGGGCACAGGGAATTCACCCCTCCACTTT. Its translation is CASTYGGTGNSPLHF.